A selection of T cell receptor beta chains follows, all from one sample in a study of PD-1 blockade in classical Hodgkin lymphoma. Assay: immunoSEQ multiplex PCR; the TCRdb copy retains only in-frame clones and omits some. The table lists approximately 11,000 clones, roughly 85% of them singletons. Sequenced here: peripheral blood mononuclear cells (PBMCs), sampled at baseline. The receptors stem from a human donor with classical Hodgkin lymphoma. Each CDR3 is given with its conserved first and last residue. The D gene is left open where the match is weak. Expanded clones are given a class, and other clones once, few, many or no size at all.

TRBJ2-2 | TRBV7-9 | . | . | CASSPDTGELFF | TGTGCCAGCAGCCCGGACACCGGGGAGCTGTTTTTT
TRBJ2-1 | TRBV7-8 | TRBD1 | . | CASMVHRGFNEQFF | TGTGCCAGCATGGTTCACAGGGGCTTCAATGAGCAGTTCTTC
TRBJ1-1 | TRBV28 | . | . | CASSGGGRQNTEAFF | TGTGCCAGCAGTGGGGGGGGACGGCAGAACACTGAAGCTTTCTTT
TRBJ1-5 | TRBV7-9 | . | . | CASSLSAWGLDQPQHF | TGTGCCAGCAGCTTAAGCGCGTGGGGGCTGGATCAGCCCCAGCATTTT
TRBJ2-5 | TRBV10-1 | . | . | CASSDDVETQYF | TGCGCCAGCAGTGATGACGTAGAGACCCAGTACTTC
TRBJ2-7 | TRBV6-5 | . | . | CASRTKHESPYEQYF | TGTGCCAGCAGAACGAAACACGAGTCCCCCTACGAGCAGTACTTC
TRBJ1-2 | TRBV27 | . | once | CASSLLGRGAYGYTF | TGTGCCAGCAGTTTATTAGGCAGGGGCGCTTATGGCTACACCTTC
TRBJ1-5 | TRBV19 | . | once | CASSMAPIQPQHF | TGTGCCAGTAGTATGGCCCCAATTCAGCCCCAGCATTTT
TRBJ1-4 | TRBV18 | TRBD1 | few | CASSLGTGSDKLFF | TGTGCCAGCTCCCTCGGGACAGGGTCCGACAAACTGTTTTTT
TRBJ1-3 | TRBV5-1 | . | . | CASSLAPVSGNTIYF | TGCGCCAGCAGCTTGGCCCCCGTCTCTGGAAACACCATATATTTT
TRBJ1-4 | TRBV7-9 | . | . | CASSWPGQINEKLFF | TGTGCCAGCAGCTGGCCAGGACAGATTAATGAAAAACTGTTTTTT
TRBJ2-7 | TRBV12-5 | TRBD1 | few | CASGLDRGMEQYF | TGTGCTAGTGGTTTAGACAGGGGGATGGAGCAGTACTTC
TRBJ2-3 | TRBV9 | . | . | CASSVTIQVTDTQYF | TGTGCCAGCAGCGTAACAATCCAAGTCACAGATACGCAGTATTTT